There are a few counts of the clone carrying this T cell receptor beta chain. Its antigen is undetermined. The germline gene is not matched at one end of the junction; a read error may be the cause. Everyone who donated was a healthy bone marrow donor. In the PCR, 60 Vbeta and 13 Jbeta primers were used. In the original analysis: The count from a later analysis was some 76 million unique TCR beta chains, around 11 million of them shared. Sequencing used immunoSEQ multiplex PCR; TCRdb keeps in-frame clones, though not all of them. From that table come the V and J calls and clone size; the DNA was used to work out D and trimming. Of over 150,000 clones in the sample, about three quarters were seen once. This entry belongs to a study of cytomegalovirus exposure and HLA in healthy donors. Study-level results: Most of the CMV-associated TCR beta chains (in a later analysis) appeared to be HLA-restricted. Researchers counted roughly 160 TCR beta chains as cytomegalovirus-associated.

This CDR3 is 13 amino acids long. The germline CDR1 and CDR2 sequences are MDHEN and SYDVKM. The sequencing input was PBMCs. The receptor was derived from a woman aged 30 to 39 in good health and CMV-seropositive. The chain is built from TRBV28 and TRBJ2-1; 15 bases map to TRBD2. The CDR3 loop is CASRRTSGRVWVF. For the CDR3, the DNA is TGTGCCAGCAGGAGGACTAGCGGGAGGGTTTGGGTCTTC.